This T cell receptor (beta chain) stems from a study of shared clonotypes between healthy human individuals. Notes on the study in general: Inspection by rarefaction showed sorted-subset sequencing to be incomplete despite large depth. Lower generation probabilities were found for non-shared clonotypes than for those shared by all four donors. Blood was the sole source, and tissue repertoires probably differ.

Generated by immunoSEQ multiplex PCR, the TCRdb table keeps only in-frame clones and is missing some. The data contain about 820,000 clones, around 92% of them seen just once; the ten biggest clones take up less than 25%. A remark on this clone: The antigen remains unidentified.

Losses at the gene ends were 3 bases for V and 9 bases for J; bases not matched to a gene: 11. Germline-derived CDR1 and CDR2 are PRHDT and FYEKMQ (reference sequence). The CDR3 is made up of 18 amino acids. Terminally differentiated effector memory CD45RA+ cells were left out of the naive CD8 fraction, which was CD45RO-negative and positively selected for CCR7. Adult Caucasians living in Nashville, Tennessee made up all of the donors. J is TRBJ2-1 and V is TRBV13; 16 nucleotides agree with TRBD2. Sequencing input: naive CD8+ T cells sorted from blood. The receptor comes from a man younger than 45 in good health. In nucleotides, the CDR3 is TGTGCCAGCAGCTTTTCCCCGGGACTAGCGGGAGGGATGGGTGAGCAGTTCTTC. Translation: CASSFSPGLAGGMGEQFF.